The next 9 T cell receptor beta chains were all read from a single sample in a study of T cell responses to AZD1222 COVID-19 vaccine. Profiled with immunoSEQ multiplex PCR; TCRdb holds only in-frame clones, not every one. The repertoire holds some 180,000 clones, with about 90% as singletons. This sample comprised peripheral blood, obtained on day 0 of AZD1222 vaccination. The receptors stem from an adult in good health.

This chain links TRBV11-2 with TRBJ2-5; D call uncertain. The CDR3 runs 14 residues. V was clipped by 0 bases and J by 0 bases, with 5 bases between them. The germline CDR1 and CDR2 sequences are SGHAT and FQNNGV. CDR3: CASSLDRYQETQYF. CDR3 sequence (DNA): TGTGCCAGCAGCTTAGATCGCTACCAAGAGACCCAGTACTTC.

V and J are TRBV19 and TRBJ2-1; D gene ambiguous. Germline CDR1 and CDR2: LNHDA and SQIVND (reference sequence). This CDR3 region has 12 residues. V gave up 5 bases and J gave up 4 bases, with 6 bases separating them. CDR3: CASSPDYNEQFF. CDR3 nucleotide sequence: TGTGCCAGTAGTCCCGATTACAATGAGCAGTTCTTC.

The V call is TRBV6-5, the J call TRBJ1-3; D ambiguous. The germline gives CDR1 MNHEY, CDR2 SVGAGI. This CDR3 comprises 15 residues. V was cut by 6 bases and J by 0 bases, with 12 bases left in between. The CDR3: CASSLDGSSGNTIYF. In nucleotides, the CDR3 is TGTGCCAGCAGCCTGGACGGCAGCTCTGGAAACACCATATATTTT.

The chain employs TRBV12-5 and TRBJ1-3; 9 nucleotides agree with TRBD1. The CDR3 spans 16 residues. CDR1 is LGHNT and CDR2 is FRNRAP in the germline V gene. With V trimmed by 3 bases and J by 4 bases, 7 bases remained unmatched. CDR3 nucleotide sequence: TGTGCTAGTGGTTTACCGCGGGACAGGGTCGGAAACACCATATATTTT. Amino acid sequence: CASGLPRDRVGNTIYF. Using reference TRBV12-5 and TRBJ1-3 for the parts outside the CDR3, the full variable domain is DARVTQTPRHKVTEMGQEVTMRCQPILGHNTVFWYRQTMMQGLELLAYFRNRAPLDDSGMPKDRFSAEMPDATLATLKIQPSEPRDSAVYFCASGLPRDRVGNTIYFGEGSWLTVV.

This chain joins TRBV9 and TRBJ2-2; D not certain. The CDR3 contains 12 residues. V dropped 4 bases and J dropped 1 base, with 2 bases sitting between them. The germline V gene encodes CDR1 SGDLS and CDR2 YYNGEE. CDR3 nucleotide sequence: TGTGCCAGCAGCTGGAACACCGGGGAGCTGTTTTTT. This sequence encodes CASSWNTGELFF.

This clone was found once. The chain has TRBV12-3 or TRBV12-4 and TRBJ1-1; no reliable D call. Trimming took off 5 bases at V and 5 bases at J, with 9 bases between the two ends. The length of the CDR3 is 12 residues. This CDR3 is CASSALGTEAFF. The CDR3 DNA reads TGTGCCAGCAGTGCCCTGGGGACTGAAGCTTTCTTT.

In its sample, this clone was seen a few times. The chain uses TRBV7-2 and TRBJ2-3, with TRBD2 matching over 11 bases. The ends lost 1 base at V and 0 bases at J; junction bases unmatched: 6. In germline, CDR1 is SGHTA, CDR2 FQGNSA. The CDR3 has 18 residues. Here the CDR3 DNA reads TGTGCCAGCAGCTTAGTATCTAGCGGGGGGTCTAGCACAGATACGCAGTATTTT. Protein product: CASSLVSSGGSSTDTQYF.

The J gene is TRBJ2-3, the V gene TRBV12-5; possible D gene TRBD1, 5 bases. Germline loops: CDR1 LGHNT, CDR2 FRNRAP. Trimming pared 0 bases from V and 4 bases from J, leaving 11 bases between. The CDR3 runs 15 residues. DNA of the CDR3: TGTGCTAGTGGTTTGGTAATCCAGGGCCCAGATACGCAGTATTTT. Its protein product is CASGLVIQGPDTQYF.

This CDR3 is CASSDLGLSSYGYTF. CDR3 DNA sequence: TGTGCCAGCAGCGACCTCGGCTTGTCTAGCTATGGCTACACCTTC. The rearrangement joins TRBV5-4 to TRBJ1-2; D unresolved. CDR3 length: 15 amino acids. V was pared by 4 bases and J by 4 bases, with 17 bases between. Germline V lookup: CDR1 SGHNT, CDR2 YYREEE (reference sequence).